This is a list of T cell receptor beta chains from one sample in a study of shared clonotypes between healthy human individuals. Here immunoSEQ multiplex PCR was the method, and the copy in TCRdb shows in-frame clones only, minus some. The sample carries around 200,000 clones, approximately 60% recorded once. The specimen was memory CD4+ T cells sorted from blood. These receptors originate from a man aged 25-45 years in good health. The CDR3 runs from the conserved cysteine through the conserved F or W. A D gene is named only where the DNA matches it firmly. Part of the rows lack a size; the others show once, few, many or a class for expanded clones.

clone_size	v_call	j_call	d_call	cdr3_aa	cdr3_nt
few	TRBV7-8	TRBJ1-1	-	CASSLVELRLAEAFF	TGTGCCAGCAGCTTAGTCGAGTTGAGGCTGGCTGAAGCTTTCTTT
-	TRBV2	TRBJ2-1	-	CASSEYNEQFF	TGTGCCAGCAGTGAGTACAATGAGCAGTTCTTC
once	TRBV5-1	TRBJ2-7	-	CASSPHGPHYEQYF	TGCGCCAGCAGCCCCCATGGCCCTCACTACGAGCAGTACTTC
-	TRBV5-1	TRBJ2-1	TRBD2	CASSLEVGTTTMTQFF	TGCGCCAGCAGCTTGGAGGTCGGGACTACTACAATGACGCAGTTCTTC
-	TRBV7-7	TRBJ2-1	-	CASSPLRGSYNEQFF	TGTGCTAGCAGCCCCTTAAGGGGCTCCTACAATGAGCAGTTCTTC
-	TRBV7-8	TRBJ2-2	-	CASSSTPSKNTGELFF	TGTGCCAGCAGCTCGACACCATCAAAGAACACCGGGGAGCTGTTTTTT
-	TRBV10-3	TRBJ2-3	-	CAISPQGSDTQYF	TGTGCCATCAGTCCACAGGGATCAGATACGCAGTATTTT
-	TRBV18	TRBJ1-1	TRBD1	CASSPHTLTDRATEAFF	TGTGCCAGCTCACCACACACTCTAACCGACAGGGCCACTGAAGCTTTCTTT
-	TRBV11-2	TRBJ2-7	TRBD1	CASGSQGAQSGQYF	TGTGCCAGCGGATCACAGGGGGCGCAGAGCGGGCAGTACTTC
-	TRBV15	TRBJ2-7	-	CATSRDDRSSYEQYF	TGTGCCACCAGCAGAGACGACAGGAGCTCCTACGAGCAGTACTTC
-	TRBV2	TRBJ1-1	-	CASLIGQKNTEAFF	TGTGCCAGCCTCATAGGACAGAAGAACACTGAAGCTTTCTTT
-	TRBV6-5	TRBJ2-3	TRBD2	CASRLAGGRDTQYF	TGTGCCAGCCGCCTAGCGGGAGGGCGAGATACGCAGTATTTT
-	TRBV7-6	TRBJ2-1	TRBD2	CASSSMSTSGRWSYNEQFF	TGTGCCAGCAGCTCAATGTCGACTAGCGGGAGGTGGTCCTACAATGAGCAGTTCTTC
-	TRBV15	TRBJ1-2	-	CATSRDSRREAGYGYTF	TGTGCCACCAGCAGGGATAGTCGCAGAGAAGCCGGCTATGGCTACACCTTC
-	TRBV5-4	TRBJ2-2	TRBD1	CASSRGGRQGTGGELFF	TGTGCCAGCAGCCGTGGGGGGCGACAGGGGACTGGCGGGGAGCTGTTTTTT
few	TRBV5-1	TRBJ2-1	TRBD2	CASSLRGLVHNEQFF	TGCGCCAGCAGCTTGCGGGGACTAGTCCACAATGAGCAGTTCTTC
-	TRBV7-9	TRBJ2-3	-	CASSRREGRYF	TGTGCCAGCAGCAGGCGAGAGGGCCGGTATTTT
-	TRBV5-6	TRBJ2-3	TRBD1	CASSRDRGPTDTQYF	TGTGCCAGCAGCCGGGACAGGGGACCCACAGATACGCAGTATTTT
few	TRBV7-6	TRBJ2-7	-	CASSPGNEQYF	TGTGCCAGCAGCCCCGGGAACGAGCAGTACTTC
-	TRBV18	TRBJ2-2	-	CASSPPSRGDTGELFF	TGTGCCAGCTCACCACCGAGTAGGGGTGACACCGGGGAGCTGTTTTTT
-	TRBV5-1	TRBJ2-3	TRBD2	CASSQKREGRGDTQYF	TGCGCCAGCAGCCAAAAGCGGGAGGGCCGTGGGGATACGCAGTATTTT
once	TRBV1	TRBJ1-3	-	CTSSQRNGRPQLFFRKSSGNTIYF	TGCACCAGCAGCCAGAGGAATGGCAGGCCTCAGCTCTTTTTCCGGAAGAGCTCTGGAAACACCATATATTTT
-	TRBV7-2	TRBJ1-5	-	CASSLVGVGNQPQHF	TGTGCCAGCAGCTTAGTCGGGGTCGGAAATCAGCCCCAGCATTTT
-	TRBV5-1	TRBJ2-7	-	CASSLNGRQEQYF	TGCGCCAGCAGCTTGAACGGGCGCCAGGAGCAGTACTTC
-	TRBV6-4	TRBJ2-3	-	CASSEEELSDTQYF	TGTGCCAGCAGTGAAGAAGAGTTGTCAGATACGCAGTATTTT
once	TRBV25-1	TRBJ2-3	TRBD1	CASSERTGGTFWDTQYF	TGTGCCAGCAGTGAAAGGACAGGGGGAACATTCTGGGATACGCAGTATTTT
-	TRBV15	TRBJ2-7	-	CATSRDSGQEKYF	TGTGCCACCAGCAGAGATTCTGGCCAAGAAAAGTACTTC
few	TRBV7-9	TRBJ2-1	-	CASSDLMIYNEQFF	TGTGCCAGCAGCGATCTAATGATCTACAATGAGCAGTTCTTC
-	TRBV7-8	TRBJ2-7	-	CASSLDGEQYF	TGTGCCAGCAGTCTGGATGGCGAGCAGTACTTC
-	TRBV18	TRBJ1-5	TRBD1	CASSPDLPGQPRPQHF	TGTGCCAGCTCACCCGACCTCCCGGGACAGCCCAGGCCCCAGCATTTT
-	TRBV11-2	TRBJ2-1	-	CASSLDLGGEQFF	TGTGCCAGCAGCTTAGATCTAGGCGGTGAGCAGTTCTTC